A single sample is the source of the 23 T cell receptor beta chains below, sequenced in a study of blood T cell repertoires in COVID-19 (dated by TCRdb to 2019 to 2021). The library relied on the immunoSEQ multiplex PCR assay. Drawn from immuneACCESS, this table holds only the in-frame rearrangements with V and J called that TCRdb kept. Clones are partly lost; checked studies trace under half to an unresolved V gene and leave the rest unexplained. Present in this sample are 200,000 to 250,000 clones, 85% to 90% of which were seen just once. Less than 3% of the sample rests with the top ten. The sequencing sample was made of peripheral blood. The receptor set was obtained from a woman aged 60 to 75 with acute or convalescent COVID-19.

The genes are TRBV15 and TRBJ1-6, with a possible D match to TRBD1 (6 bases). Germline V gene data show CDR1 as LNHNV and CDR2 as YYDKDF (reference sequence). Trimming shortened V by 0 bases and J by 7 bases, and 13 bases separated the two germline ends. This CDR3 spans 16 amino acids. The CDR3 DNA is TGTGCCACCAGCAGAGATCCGAGGGGGACGAATTCACCCCTCCACTTT. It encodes CATSRDPRGTNSPLHF.

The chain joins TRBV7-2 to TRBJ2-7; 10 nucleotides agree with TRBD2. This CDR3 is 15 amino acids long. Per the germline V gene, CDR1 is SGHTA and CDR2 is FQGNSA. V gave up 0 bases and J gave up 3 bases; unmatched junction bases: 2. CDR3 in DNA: TGTGCCAGCAGCTTAGCGGCTAGCGGGAGCTACGAGCAGTACTTC. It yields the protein CASSLAASGSYEQYF. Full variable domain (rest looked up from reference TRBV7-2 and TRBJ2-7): GAGVSQSPSNKVTEKGKDVELRCDPISGHTALYWYRQSLGQGLEFLIYFQGNSAPDKSGLPSDRFSAERTGGSVSTLTIQRTQQEDSAVYLCASSLAASGSYEQYFGPGTRLTVT.

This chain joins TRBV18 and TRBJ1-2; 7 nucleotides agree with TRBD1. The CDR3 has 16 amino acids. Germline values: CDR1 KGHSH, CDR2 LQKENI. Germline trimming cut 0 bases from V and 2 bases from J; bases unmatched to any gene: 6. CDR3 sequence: CASSPPTRDRNYGYTF. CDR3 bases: TGTGCCAGCTCACCACCAACAAGGGACAGAAACTATGGCTACACCTTC.

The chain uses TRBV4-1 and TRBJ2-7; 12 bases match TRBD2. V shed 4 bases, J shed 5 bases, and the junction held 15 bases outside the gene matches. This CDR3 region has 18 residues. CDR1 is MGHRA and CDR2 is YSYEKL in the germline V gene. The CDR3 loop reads CASSPGGPTSGRLNEQYF. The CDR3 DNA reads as TGCGCCAGCAGCCCAGGGGGACCGACTAGCGGGAGACTCAACGAGCAGTACTTC.

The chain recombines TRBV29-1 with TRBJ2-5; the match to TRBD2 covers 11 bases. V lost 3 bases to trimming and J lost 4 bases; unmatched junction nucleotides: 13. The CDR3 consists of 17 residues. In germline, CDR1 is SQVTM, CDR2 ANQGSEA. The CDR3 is CSVDYQPSGGRGETQYF. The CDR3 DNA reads TGCAGCGTTGATTATCAACCTAGCGGGGGGCGAGGAGAGACCCAGTACTTC.

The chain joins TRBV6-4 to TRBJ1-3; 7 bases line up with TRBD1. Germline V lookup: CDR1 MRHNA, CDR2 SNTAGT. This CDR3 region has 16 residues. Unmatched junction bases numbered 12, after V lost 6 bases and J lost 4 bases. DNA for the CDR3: TGTGCCAGCAGCTCCGACAGGGTAGCAGGGGGAAACACCATATATTTT. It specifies CASSSDRVAGGNTIYF.

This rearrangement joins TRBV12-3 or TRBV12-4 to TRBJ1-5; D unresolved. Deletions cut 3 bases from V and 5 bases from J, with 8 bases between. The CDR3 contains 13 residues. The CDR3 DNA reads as TGTGCCAGCAGTTTCTATGGAGATCAGCCCCAGCATTTT. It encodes CASSFYGDQPQHF.

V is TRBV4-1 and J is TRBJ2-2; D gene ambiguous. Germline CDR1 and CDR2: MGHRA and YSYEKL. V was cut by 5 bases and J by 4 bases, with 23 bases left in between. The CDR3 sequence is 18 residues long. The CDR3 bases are TGCGCCAGCAGCGAATCCGCAGGTCCGAAGATCGGCACCGGGGAGCTGTTTTTT. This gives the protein CASSESAGPKIGTGELFF.

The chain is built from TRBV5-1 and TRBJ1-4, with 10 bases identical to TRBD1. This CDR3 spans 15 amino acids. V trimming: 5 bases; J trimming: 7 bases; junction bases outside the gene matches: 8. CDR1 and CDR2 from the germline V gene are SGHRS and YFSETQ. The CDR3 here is CASSPETGGGEKLFF. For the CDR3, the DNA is TGCGCCAGCAGTCCTGAGACAGGGGGCGGTGAAAAACTGTTTTTT.

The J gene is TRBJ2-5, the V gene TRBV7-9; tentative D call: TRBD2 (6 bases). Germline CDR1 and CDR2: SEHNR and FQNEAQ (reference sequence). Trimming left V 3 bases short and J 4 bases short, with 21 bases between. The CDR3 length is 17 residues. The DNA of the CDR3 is TGTGCCAGCAGCTTGGGTCTCTTAGCGGAAAATCGAGAGACCCAGTACTTC. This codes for CASSLGLLAENRETQYF.

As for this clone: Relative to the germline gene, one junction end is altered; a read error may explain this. CDR3 in DNA: TGTGCCACCAGTTTAAAGGGAGACTATGGCTACACCTTC. Its protein is CATSLKGDYGYTF. This sequence joins TRBV27 and TRBJ1-2; D is unclear. CDR1 and CDR2 from the germline V gene are MNHEY and SMNVEV (reference sequence). There are 13 residues in the CDR3.

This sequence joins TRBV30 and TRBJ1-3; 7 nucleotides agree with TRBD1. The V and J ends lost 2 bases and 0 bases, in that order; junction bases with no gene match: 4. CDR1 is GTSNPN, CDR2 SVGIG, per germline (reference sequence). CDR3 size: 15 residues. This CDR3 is CAWSYGTASGNTIYF. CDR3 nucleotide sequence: TGTGCCTGGAGTTACGGGACAGCCTCTGGAAACACCATATATTTT.

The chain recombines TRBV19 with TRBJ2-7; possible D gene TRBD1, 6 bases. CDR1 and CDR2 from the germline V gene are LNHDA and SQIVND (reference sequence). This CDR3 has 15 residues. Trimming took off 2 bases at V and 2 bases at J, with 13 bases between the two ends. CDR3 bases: TGTGCCAGTAGTATATCCCGGGACAAAACCTACGAGCAGTACTTC. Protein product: CASSISRDKTYEQYF.

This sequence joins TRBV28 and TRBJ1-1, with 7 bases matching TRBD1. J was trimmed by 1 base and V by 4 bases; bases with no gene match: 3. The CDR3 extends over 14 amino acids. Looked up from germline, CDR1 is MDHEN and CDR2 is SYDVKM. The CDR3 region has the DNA TGTGCCAGCAGTTCCTACAGGGGGAACACTGAAGCTTTCTTT. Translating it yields CASSSYRGNTEAFF. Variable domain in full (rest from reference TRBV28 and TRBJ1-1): DVKVTQSSRYLVKRTGEKVFLECVQDMDHENMFWYRQDPGLGLRLIYFSYDVKMKEKGDIPEGYSVSREKKERFSLILESASTNQTSMYLCASSSYRGNTEAFFGQGTRLTVV.

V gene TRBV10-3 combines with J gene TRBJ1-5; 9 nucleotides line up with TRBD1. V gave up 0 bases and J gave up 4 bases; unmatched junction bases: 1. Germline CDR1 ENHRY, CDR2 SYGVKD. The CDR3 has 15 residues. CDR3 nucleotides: TGTGCCATCAGTGAGTCGGGACAGGGAAATCAGCCCCAGCATTTT. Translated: CAISESGQGNQPQHF.

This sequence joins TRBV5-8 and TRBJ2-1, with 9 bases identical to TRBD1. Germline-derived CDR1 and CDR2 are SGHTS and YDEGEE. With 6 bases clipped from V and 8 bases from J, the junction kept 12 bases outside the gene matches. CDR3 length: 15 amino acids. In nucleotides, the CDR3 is TGTGCCAGCACATCGGGGCCGGACAGGGGATATGAGCAGTTCTTC. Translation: CASTSGPDRGYEQFF.

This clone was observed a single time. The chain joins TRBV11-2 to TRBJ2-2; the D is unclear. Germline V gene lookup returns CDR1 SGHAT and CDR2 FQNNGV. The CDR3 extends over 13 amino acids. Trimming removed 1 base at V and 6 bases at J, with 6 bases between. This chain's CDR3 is CASSLAQPGELFF. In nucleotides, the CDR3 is TGTGCCAGCAGCTTAGCACAGCCCGGGGAGCTGTTTTTT.

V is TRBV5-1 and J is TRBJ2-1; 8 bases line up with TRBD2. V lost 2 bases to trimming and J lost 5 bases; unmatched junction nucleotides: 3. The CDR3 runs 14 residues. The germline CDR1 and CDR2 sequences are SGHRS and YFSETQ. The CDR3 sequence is CASSLPTSDNEQFF. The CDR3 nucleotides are TGCGCCAGCAGCTTACCGACTAGCGACAATGAGCAGTTCTTC. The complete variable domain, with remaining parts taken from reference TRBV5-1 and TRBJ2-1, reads KAGVTQTPRYLIKTRGQQVTLSCSPISGHRSVSWYQQTPGQGLQFLFEYFSETQRNKGNFPGRFSGRQFSNSRSEMNVSTLELGDSALYLCASSLPTSDNEQFFGPGTRLTVL.

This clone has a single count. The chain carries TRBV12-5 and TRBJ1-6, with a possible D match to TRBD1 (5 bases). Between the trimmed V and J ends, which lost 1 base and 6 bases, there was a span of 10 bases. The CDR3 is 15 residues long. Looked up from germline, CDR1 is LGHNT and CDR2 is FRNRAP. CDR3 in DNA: TGTGCTAGTGGTTTGGATTCAGGGCCTAATTCACCCCTCCACTTT. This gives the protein CASGLDSGPNSPLHF. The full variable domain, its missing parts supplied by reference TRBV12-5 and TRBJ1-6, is DARVTQTPRHKVTEMGQEVTMRCQPILGHNTVFWYRQTMMQGLELLAYFRNRAPLDDSGMPKDRFSAEMPDATLATLKIQPSEPRDSAVYFCASGLDSGPNSPLHFGNGTRLTVT.

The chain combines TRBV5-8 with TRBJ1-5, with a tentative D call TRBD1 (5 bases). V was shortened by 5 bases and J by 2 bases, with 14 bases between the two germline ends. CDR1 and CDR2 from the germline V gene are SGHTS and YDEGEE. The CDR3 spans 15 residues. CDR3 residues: CASSPAPQGNQPQHF. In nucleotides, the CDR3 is TGTGCCAGCAGTCCGGCCCCACAGGGCAATCAGCCCCAGCATTTT.

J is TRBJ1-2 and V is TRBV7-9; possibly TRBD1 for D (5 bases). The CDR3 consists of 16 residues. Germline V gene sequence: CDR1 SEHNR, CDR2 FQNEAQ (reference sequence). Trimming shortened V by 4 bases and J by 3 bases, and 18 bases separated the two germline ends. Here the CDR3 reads CASSSTGTATYYGYTF. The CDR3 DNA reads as TGTGCCAGCAGCTCAACCGGGACTGCGACGTACTATGGCTACACCTTC.

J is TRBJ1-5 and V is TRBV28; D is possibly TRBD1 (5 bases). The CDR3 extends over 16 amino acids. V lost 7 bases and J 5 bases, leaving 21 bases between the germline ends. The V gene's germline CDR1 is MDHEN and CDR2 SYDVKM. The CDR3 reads CASTKWGQGLDQPQHF. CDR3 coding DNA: TGTGCCAGCACTAAATGGGGCCAGGGTCTTGATCAGCCCCAGCATTTT.

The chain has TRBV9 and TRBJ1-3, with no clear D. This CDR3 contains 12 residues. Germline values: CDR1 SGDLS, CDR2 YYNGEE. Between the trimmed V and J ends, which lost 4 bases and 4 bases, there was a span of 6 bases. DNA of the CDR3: TGTGCCAGCAGCCCTGGCGGAAACACCATATATTTT. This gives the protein CASSPGGNTIYF. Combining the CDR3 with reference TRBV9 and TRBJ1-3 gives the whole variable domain DSGVTQTPKHLITATGQRVTLRCSPRSGDLSVYWYQQSLDQGLQFLIQYYNGEERAKGNILERFSAQQFPDLHSELNLSSLELGDSALYFCASSPGGNTIYFGEGSWLTVV.